The T cell receptor (beta chain) described here comes from a study of shared clonotypes between healthy human individuals. Concerning this clone itself: Its antigen is unknown.

General study findings and limits: Limitation of the genetic and exposure-history diversity represented came from the few donors. The study's rarefaction showed incomplete sorted-subset sequencing despite large depth.

Running of the assay took place at deep level. As handled by the study authors: ImmunoSEQ only sent back junction sequences with no quality scores, so filtering was done differently. Libraries were prepared by immunoSEQ multiplex PCR; TCRdb keeps only in-frame clonotypes and omits some of them. Clone size and the V and J calls come from that table; the DNA yielded D and trimming. The sample records roughly 2.2 million clones, less than 95% being singletons. The length of the CDR3 is 15 residues. J lost 5 bases, V lost 3 bases, and 4 bases had no gene match. Germline V gene sequence: CDR1 SEHNR, CDR2 FQNEAQ (reference sequence).

The receptor comes from a man aged 18 to 29 in good health. Some clones in this sample may be carry-over from other donors' samples. V and J are TRBV7-9 and TRBJ2-1; 10 bases fit TRBD2. What was sequenced was naive CD4+ T cells from PBMCs. Subset noted: CD45RA+ positively selected. The CDR3 nucleotides read TGTGCCAGCAGCTTCTGGGGGACTAGCGACAATGAGCAGTTCTTC. Translated, it gives CASSFWGTSDNEQFF.